What follows are 14 T cell receptor beta chains derived from one specimen sequenced in a study of blood T cell repertoires in COVID-19. The assay was immunoSEQ multiplex PCR, and TCRdb's table has in-frame clones only and misses some. This sample carries approximately 210,000 clones, roughly nine tenths of them seen once, and the ten largest clones take 7.5% to 10%. The sequenced material came from PBMCs or T cells enriched from blood (not recorded which). The receptors shown here come from a woman younger than 35 who had recovered from COVID-19.

The chain combines TRBV15 with TRBJ2-7; 11 bases are a match to TRBD1. CDR1 and CDR2 from the germline V gene are LNHNV and YYDKDF (reference sequence). The ends lost 4 bases at V and 2 bases at J; junction bases unmatched: 4. This CDR3 is built from 15 residues. In nucleotides, the CDR3 is TGTGCCACCAGCACGGACAGGGGGCGTCCCTACGAGCAGTACTTC. Protein sequence: CATSTDRGRPYEQYF.

The V gene is TRBV6-5, the J gene TRBJ1-1, with D unresolved. The CDR3 contains 12 residues. Germline V lookup: CDR1 MNHEY, CDR2 SVGAGI. V lost 7 bases and J 3 bases, leaving 9 bases between the germline ends. The CDR3 loop reads CASMTGYTEAFF. CDR3 bases: TGTGCCAGCATGACCGGGTACACTGAAGCTTTCTTT.

The chain links TRBV2 to TRBJ2-3; 8 bases agree with TRBD1. CDR1 SNHLY and CDR2 FYNNEI come from the germline V gene. V dropped 8 bases and J dropped 5; count of bases not matched to a gene: 6. There are 13 residues in the CDR3. The CDR3, as DNA: TGTGCCAGCCTTGGACAGGGAGTAGATACGCAGTATTTT. This encodes CASLGQGVDTQYF.

This chain links TRBV7-6 with TRBJ1-4, with D possibly being TRBD1 (5 bases). The CDR3 length is 16 residues. Germline CDR1 reads SGHVS; CDR2 reads FNYEAQ. Trimming shortened V by 2 bases and J by 1 base, and 11 bases separated the two germline ends. The CDR3 reads CASSLTGGITNEKLFF. The DNA for the CDR3 is TGTGCCAGCAGCTTAACGGGGGGTATAACTAATGAAAAACTGTTTTTT.

This clone has a handful of counts. This chain links TRBV9 with TRBJ2-3; 7 bases agree with TRBD1. The CDR3 contains 16 residues. Losses at the gene ends were 0 bases for V and 4 bases for J; bases not matched to a gene: 8. Germline-derived CDR1 and CDR2 are SGDLS and YYNGEE. The CDR3 is CASSVESGTVADTQYF. CDR3 nucleotide sequence: TGTGCCAGCAGCGTAGAGTCCGGGACAGTTGCAGATACGCAGTATTTT. Together with reference TRBV9 and TRBJ2-3, the CDR3 gives the full variable domain: DSGVTQTPKHLITATGQRVTLRCSPRSGDLSVYWYQQSLDQGLQFLIQYYNGEERAKGNILERFSAQQFPDLHSELNLSSLELGDSALYFCASSVESGTVADTQYFGPGTRLTVL.

The rearrangement links TRBV2 to TRBJ2-7; D is unresolved. V lost 7 bases, J lost 3 bases, and 13 bases lay in between. This CDR3 has 13 residues. Germline CDR1 reads SNHLY; CDR2 reads FYNNEI. The chain's CDR3 is CASIALRNYEQYF. CDR3 nucleotide sequence: TGTGCCAGCATCGCACTGAGGAACTACGAGCAGTACTTC.

V usage is TRBV2 and J usage is TRBJ2-5; D is ambiguous. V lost 7 bases to trimming and J lost 4 bases, with 13 bases between them. This CDR3 comprises 13 residues. Germline V CDR1 and CDR2: SNHLY, FYNNEI. The CDR3 loop reads CASTPPGGETQYF. The CDR3, as DNA: TGTGCCAGCACTCCGCCCGGTGGAGAGACCCAGTACTTC.

J is TRBJ1-5 and V is TRBV5-4; a weak D match, TRBD1 (5 bases). The length of the CDR3 is 15 residues. Germline lookup yields CDR1 SGHNT and CDR2 YYREEE (reference sequence). The V end was cut by 0 bases, the J end by 4 bases, with 11 bases between. The CDR3 region has the DNA TGTGCCAGCAGCTTGGGTCCAGGGAGGAATCAGCCCCAGCATTTT. Translated: CASSLGPGRNQPQHF.

The rearrangement joins TRBV4-2 to TRBJ1-5, with 8 bases identical to TRBD1. CDR1 is LGHNA, CDR2 YNFKEQ, per germline. Trimming took 0 bases from V and 2 from J; bases not matched to a gene: 3. The CDR3 runs 16 residues. CDR3 coding DNA: TGTGCCAGCAGCCAAGAGGGGACAGGCGGCAATCAGCCCCAGCATTTT. Protein: CASSQEGTGGNQPQHF.

This sequence joins TRBV19 and TRBJ2-1, with 12 bases aligning to TRBD1. Trimming at V came to 4 bases and at J to 1 base, leaving 11 bases not matched to a gene. The CDR3 is 19 residues long. Germline V gives CDR1 LNHDA, CDR2 SQIVND (reference sequence). The CDR3 region has the DNA TGTGCCAGTAGTACTAGGGGACAGGGGGCGATTATGTCCTACAATGAGCAGTTCTTC. Translated: CASSTRGQGAIMSYNEQFF. The variable domain in full, with the rest retrieved from reference TRBV19 and TRBJ2-1, is DGGITQSPKYLFRKEGQNVTLSCEQNLNHDAMYWYRQDPGQGLRLIYYSQIVNDFQKGDIAEGYSVSREKKESFPLTVTSAQKNPTAFYLCASSTRGQGAIMSYNEQFFGPGTRLTVL.

The CDR3 region has the DNA TGTGCCAGCAGCCAAGACAGGACCTCTGGAAACACCATATATTTT. Translated, it gives CASSQDRTSGNTIYF. The chain combines TRBV9 with TRBJ1-3; a weak D match, TRBD1 (6 bases). The germline gives CDR1 SGDLS, CDR2 YYNGEE. The CDR3 totals 15 residues. Trimming pared 4 bases from V and 0 bases from J, leaving 11 bases between.

The J gene is TRBJ2-7, the V gene TRBV6-5, with a possible D match to TRBD1 (5 bases). CDR3 length: 13 amino acids. Per the germline V gene, CDR1 is MNHEY and CDR2 is SVGAGI. Trimming shortened V by 2 bases and J by 2 bases, and 7 bases separated the two germline ends. The CDR3 reads CASSYGAAYEQYF. CDR3 nucleotide sequence: TGTGCCAGCAGTTACGGGGCCGCCTACGAGCAGTACTTC.

V is TRBV9 and J is TRBJ2-3, with D unclear. There are 14 residues in the CDR3. In germline, CDR1 is SGDLS, CDR2 YYNGEE. V lost 0 bases and J lost 2, with 7 bases in between. The CDR3 here is CASSVAGYTDTQYF. For the CDR3, the DNA is TGTGCCAGCAGCGTAGCCGGTTACACAGATACGCAGTATTTT.

The chain has TRBV2 and TRBJ2-1; D is possibly TRBD2 (5 bases). V was clipped by 5 bases and J by 5 bases, with 22 bases between them. The CDR3 sequence is 17 residues long. Germline V gene data show CDR1 as SNHLY and CDR2 as FYNNEI. CDR3 in DNA: TGTGCCAGCAGTAGGAAGGTGGCTAGCCGAAATAACAATGAGCAGTTCTTC. It yields the protein CASSRKVASRNNNEQFF.